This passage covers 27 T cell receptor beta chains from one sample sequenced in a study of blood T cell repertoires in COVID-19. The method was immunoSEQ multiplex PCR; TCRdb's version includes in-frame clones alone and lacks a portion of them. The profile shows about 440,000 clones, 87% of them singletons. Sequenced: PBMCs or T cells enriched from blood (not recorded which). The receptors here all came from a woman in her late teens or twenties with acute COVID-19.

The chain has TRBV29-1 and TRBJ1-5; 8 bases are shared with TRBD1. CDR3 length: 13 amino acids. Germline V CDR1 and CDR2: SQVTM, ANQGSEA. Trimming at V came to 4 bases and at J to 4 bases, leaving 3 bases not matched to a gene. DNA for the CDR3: TGCAGCGTTGCGGGGACAGGTAATCAGCCCCAGCATTTT. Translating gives CSVAGTGNQPQHF.

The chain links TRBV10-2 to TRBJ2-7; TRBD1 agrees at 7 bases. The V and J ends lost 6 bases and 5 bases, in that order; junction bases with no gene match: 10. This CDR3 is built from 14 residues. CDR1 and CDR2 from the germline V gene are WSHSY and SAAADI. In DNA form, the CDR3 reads TGCGCCAGCAGCTTACAGGGGCCTGCGGACGAGCAGTACTTC. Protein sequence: CASSLQGPADEQYF.

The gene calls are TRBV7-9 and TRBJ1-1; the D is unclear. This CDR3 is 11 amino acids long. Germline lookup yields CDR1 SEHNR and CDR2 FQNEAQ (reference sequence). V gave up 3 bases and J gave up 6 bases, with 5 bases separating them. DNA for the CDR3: TGTGCCAGCAGCTTTAACTCTGAAGCTTTCTTT. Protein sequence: CASSFNSEAFF.

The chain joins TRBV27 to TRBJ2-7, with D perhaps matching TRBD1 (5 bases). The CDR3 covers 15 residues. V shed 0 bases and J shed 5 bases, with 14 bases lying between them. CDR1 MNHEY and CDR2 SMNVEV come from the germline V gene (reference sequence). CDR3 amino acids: CASSLSPRAGNEQYF. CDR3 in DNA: TGTGCCAGCAGTTTATCTCCCAGGGCTGGGAACGAGCAGTACTTC.

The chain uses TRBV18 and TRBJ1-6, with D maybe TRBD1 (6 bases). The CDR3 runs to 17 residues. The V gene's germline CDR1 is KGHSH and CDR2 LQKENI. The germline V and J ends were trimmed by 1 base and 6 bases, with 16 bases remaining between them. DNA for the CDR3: TGTGCCAGCTCACCACGGGGGGGGCGCGGAGTTAATTCACCCCTCCACTTT. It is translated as CASSPRGGRGVNSPLHF.

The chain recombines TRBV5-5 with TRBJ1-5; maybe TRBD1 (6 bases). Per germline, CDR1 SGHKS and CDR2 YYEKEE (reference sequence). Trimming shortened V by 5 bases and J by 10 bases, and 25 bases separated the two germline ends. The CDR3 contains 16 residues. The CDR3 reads CASSRGGQGDTRPQHF. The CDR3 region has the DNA TGTGCCAGCAGTCGCGGGGGTCAAGGGGACACACGACCCCAGCATTTT.

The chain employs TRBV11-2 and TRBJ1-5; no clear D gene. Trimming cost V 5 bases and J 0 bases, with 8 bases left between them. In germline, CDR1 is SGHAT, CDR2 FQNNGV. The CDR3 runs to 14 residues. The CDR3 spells CASSRGYSNQPQHF. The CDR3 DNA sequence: TGTGCCAGCAGCAGAGGGTATAGCAATCAGCCCCAGCATTTT.

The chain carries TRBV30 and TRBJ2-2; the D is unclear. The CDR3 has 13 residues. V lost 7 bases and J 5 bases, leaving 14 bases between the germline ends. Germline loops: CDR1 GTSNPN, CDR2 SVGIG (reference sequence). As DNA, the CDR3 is TGTGCCTCCCCCTGGCGGTCGACCGGGGAGCTGTTTTTT. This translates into CASPWRSTGELFF.

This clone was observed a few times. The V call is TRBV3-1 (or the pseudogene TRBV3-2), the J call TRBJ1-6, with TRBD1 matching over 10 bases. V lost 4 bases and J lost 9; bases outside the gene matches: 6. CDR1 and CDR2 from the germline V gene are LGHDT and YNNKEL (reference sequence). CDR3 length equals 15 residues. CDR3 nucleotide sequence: TGTGCCAGCAGCCGCACTGGACAGGGGGGTTCACCCCTCCACTTT. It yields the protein CASSRTGQGGSPLHF.

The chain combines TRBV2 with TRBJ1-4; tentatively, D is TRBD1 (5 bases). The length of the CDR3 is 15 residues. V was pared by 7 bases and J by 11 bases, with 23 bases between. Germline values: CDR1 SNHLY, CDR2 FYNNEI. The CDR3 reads CASIERRGGGEKLFF. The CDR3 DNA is TGTGCCAGCATCGAGAGGAGGGGCGGTGGGGAGAAACTGTTTTTT.

The CDR3 sequence: CATSRSTPRTGGGYTF. Written as DNA, the CDR3 is TGTGCCACCAGCAGATCAACCCCCCGGACAGGGGGCGGCTACACCTTC. V gene TRBV15 combines with J gene TRBJ1-2; 11 nucleotides align to TRBD1. Germline lookup yields CDR1 LNHNV and CDR2 YYDKDF (reference sequence). The trim removed 2 bases at V and 8 bases at J, leaving 10 bases unmatched. The CDR3 sequence is 16 residues long.

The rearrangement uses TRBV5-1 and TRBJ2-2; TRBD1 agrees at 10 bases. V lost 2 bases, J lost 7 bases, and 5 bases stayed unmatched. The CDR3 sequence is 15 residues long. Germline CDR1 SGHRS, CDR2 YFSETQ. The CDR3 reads CASSLGGTGDGELFF. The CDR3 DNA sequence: TGCGCCAGCAGCTTAGGCGGGACAGGGGACGGGGAGCTGTTTTTT.

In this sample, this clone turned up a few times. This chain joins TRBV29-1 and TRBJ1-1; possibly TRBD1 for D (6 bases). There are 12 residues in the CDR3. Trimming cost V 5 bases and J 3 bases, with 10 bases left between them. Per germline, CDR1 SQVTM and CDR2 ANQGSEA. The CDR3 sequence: CSVRGSDTEAFF. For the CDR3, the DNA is TGCAGCGTTAGGGGGAGTGACACTGAAGCTTTCTTT.

For the CDR3, the DNA is TGTGCCAGCAGCACCACCCAGGGGATGGGGGAAAAACTGTTTTTT. As protein: CASSTTQGMGEKLFF. This chain uses TRBV9 with TRBJ1-4; D is possibly TRBD1 (6 bases). Trimming removed 4 bases from V and 8 bases from J, with 18 bases in between. The CDR3 spans 15 residues. The germline V gene encodes CDR1 SGDLS and CDR2 YYNGEE.

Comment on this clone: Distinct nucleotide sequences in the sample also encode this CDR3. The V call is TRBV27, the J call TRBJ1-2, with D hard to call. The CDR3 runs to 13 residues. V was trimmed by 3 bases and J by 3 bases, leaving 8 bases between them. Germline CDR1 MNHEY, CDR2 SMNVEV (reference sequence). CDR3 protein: CASSLTGYYGYTF. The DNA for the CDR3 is TGTGCCAGCAGTTTGACGGGATACTATGGCTACACCTTC.

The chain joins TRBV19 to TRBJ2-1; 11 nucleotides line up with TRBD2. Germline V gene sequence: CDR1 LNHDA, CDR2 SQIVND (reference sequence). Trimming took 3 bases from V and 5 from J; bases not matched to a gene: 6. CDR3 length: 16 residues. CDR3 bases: TGTGCCAGTAGTATTAGGGCTAGCGGGGGGAACAATGAGCAGTTCTTC. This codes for CASSIRASGGNNEQFF.

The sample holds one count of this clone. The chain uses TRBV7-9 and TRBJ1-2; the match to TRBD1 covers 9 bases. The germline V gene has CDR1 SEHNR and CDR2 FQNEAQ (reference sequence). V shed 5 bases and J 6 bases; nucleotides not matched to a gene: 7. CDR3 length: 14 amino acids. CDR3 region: CASSEDRGWNGYTF. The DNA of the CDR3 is TGTGCCAGCAGCGAGGACAGGGGATGGAATGGCTACACCTTC.

Here the CDR3 DNA reads TGTGCCAGCAGCCCCCTCAGGGGCGGGGGGGCAGTAATCGGGGAGCTGTTTTTT. Its translation: CASSPLRGGGAVIGELFF. The chain is built from TRBV14 and TRBJ2-2; 9 bases line up with TRBD2. Germline CDR1 reads SGHDN; CDR2 reads FVKESK. The V and J ends lost 4 bases and 7 bases, in that order; junction bases with no gene match: 16. The CDR3 contains 18 residues.

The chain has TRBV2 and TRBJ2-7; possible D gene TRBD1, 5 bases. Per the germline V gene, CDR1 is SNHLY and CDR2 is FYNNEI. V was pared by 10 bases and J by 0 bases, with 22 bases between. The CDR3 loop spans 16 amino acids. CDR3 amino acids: CANALAPDNYSYEQYF. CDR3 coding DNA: TGTGCCAACGCTCTGGCCCCGGACAACTACTCCTACGAGCAGTACTTC.

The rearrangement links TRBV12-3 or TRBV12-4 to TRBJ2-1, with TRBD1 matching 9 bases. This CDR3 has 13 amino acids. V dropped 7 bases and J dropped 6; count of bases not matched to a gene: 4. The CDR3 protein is CASTGTGSNEQFF. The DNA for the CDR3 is TGTGCCAGCACCGGGACAGGGTCCAATGAGCAGTTCTTC.

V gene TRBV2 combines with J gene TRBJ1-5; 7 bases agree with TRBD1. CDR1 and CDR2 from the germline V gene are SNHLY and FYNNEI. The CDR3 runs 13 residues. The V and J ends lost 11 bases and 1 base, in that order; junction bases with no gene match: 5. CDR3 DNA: TGTGCCGGGGGGACAGAAAGCAATCAGCCCCAGCATTTT. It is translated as CAGGTESNQPQHF. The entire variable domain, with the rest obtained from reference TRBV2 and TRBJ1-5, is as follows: EPEVTQTPSHQVTQMGQEVILRCVPISNHLYFYWYRQILGQKVEFLVSFYNNEISEKSEIFDDQFSVERPDGSNFTLKIRSTKLEDSAMYFCAGGTESNQPQHFGDGTRLSIL.

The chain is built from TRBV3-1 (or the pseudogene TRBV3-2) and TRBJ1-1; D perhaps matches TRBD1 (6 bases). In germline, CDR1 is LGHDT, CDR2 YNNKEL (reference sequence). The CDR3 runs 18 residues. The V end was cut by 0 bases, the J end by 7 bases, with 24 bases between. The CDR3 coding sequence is TGTGCCAGCAGCCAAGATTCTTGGGGCTCTTGGGGGGGCGGTGAAGCTTTCTTT. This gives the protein CASSQDSWGSWGGGEAFF.

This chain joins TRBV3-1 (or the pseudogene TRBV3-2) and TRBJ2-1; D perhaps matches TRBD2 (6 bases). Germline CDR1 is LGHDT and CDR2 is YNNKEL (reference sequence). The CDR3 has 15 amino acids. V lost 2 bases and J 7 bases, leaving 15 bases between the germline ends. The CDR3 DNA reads TGTGCCAGCAGCCAATTCGCGGGATGGGGAAATGAGCAGTTCTTC. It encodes CASSQFAGWGNEQFF.

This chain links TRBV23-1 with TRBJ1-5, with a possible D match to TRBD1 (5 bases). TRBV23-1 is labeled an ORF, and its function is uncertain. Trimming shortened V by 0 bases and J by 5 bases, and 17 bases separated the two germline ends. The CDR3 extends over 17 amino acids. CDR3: CASSQSSCRALHQPQHF. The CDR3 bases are TGCGCCAGCAGTCAATCCTCGTGCAGGGCCCTCCATCAGCCCCAGCATTTT.

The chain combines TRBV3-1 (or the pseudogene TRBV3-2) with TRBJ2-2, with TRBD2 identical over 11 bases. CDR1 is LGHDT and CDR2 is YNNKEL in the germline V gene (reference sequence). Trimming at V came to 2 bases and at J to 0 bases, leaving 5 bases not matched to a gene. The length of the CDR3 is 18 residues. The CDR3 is CASSQPGTSGPNTGELFF. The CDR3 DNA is TGTGCCAGCAGCCAACCCGGGACTAGCGGACCGAACACCGGGGAGCTGTTTTTT.

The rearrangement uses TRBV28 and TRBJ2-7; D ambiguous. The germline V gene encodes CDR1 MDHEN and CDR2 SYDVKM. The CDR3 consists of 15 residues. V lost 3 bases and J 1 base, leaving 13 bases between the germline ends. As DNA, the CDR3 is TGTGCCAGCAGTTTTCTGGCTCTGCAGTCCTACGAGCAGTACTTC. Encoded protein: CASSFLALQSYEQYF.

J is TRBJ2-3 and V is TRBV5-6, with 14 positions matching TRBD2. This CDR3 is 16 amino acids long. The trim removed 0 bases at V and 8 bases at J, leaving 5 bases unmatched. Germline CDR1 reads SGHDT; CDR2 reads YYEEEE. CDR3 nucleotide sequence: TGTGCCAGCAGCTTGGATGGACTAGCGGGGGGCGGTACGCAGTATTTT. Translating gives CASSLDGLAGGGTQYF. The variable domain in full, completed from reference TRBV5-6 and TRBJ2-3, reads DAGVTQSPTHLIKTRGQQVTLRCSPKSGHDTVSWYQQALGQGPQFIFQYYEEEERQRGNFPDRFSGHQFPNYSSELNVNALLLGDSALYLCASSLDGLAGGGTQYFGPGTRLTVL.